This record looks at one TCR beta chain sequence and its context. Its antigen has not been determined. It has no much larger one-base neighbor in the sample; base qualities were not kept. The method was the immunoSEQ multiplex PCR assay. TCRdb's version of the immuneACCESS table is confined to in-frame rearrangements and falls short of the full clone set. An unresolved V gene accounts for under half of the shortfall where checked; the remainder is of unknown origin. For this sample the table gives about 93,000 clones, of which about 95% were detected only once. Over 0.2% of the sample belongs to the ten largest clones. This record belongs to a study of technical replicates of blood from a handful of donors (dated by TCRdb to 2016 to 2017). The V end loses 5 bases and the J end loses 7 bases, and a stretch of 9 bases separates them. The CDR3, cysteine through phenylalanine, is 12 amino acids long. Just CDR3 DNA is preserved here, 36 bases in frame from base 1. CDR1 and CDR2 were assigned from the germline V gene (reference sequence) as MNHNY and SVGAGI.

The chain is assembled from TRBV6-6 and TRBJ2-1; 5 matching bases give a weak D call of TRBD1. The TCR was taken from a human donor in good health. The specimen was T cells isolated from PBMCs. The CDR3: CASSPTGNEQFF. The sequence in DNA is TGTGCCAGCAGTCCCACAGGAAATGAGCAGTTCTTC.